This T cell receptor beta chain was found in a study of CD8+ T cells in alopecia areata. The sample's treatment: oral pan-JAK inhibitor, 5-10 mg twice daily. The authors extracted RNA and reverse transcribed it into cDNA as the sequencing template. Measured with immunoSEQ multiplex PCR; TCRdb has only the in-frame clones, and not every one. The sample holds more than 150,000 clones, about 60% seen once. V dropped 1 base and J dropped 8 bases, with 6 bases sitting between them. Germline CDR1 and CDR2: MGHRA and YSYEKL. The CDR3 is 13 amino acids. This receptor was taken from a human donor with alopecia areata. This chain joins TRBV4-1 and TRBJ1-6; possible D gene TRBD1, 5 bases. Source: CD8+ T cells sorted from blood, taken at week 24, from a patient treated with tofacitinib. The CDR3 loop reads CASSQGDDSPLHF. Here the CDR3 DNA reads TGCGCCAGCAGCCAAGGGGACGATTCACCCCTCCACTTT.